These T cell receptor beta chains were read from a single sample in a study of cytomegalovirus exposure and HLA in healthy donors. Sequenced by immunoSEQ multiplex PCR; TCRdb stores in-frame clones only, minus some. The sample shows 90,000 to 150,000 clones, roughly 82% of them seen only once. Specimen: PBMCs. These TCRs come from a man in his forties in good health and CMV-seropositive. Each CDR3 is given with its conserved first and last residue. The order of the fields is D gene, clone size, CDR3 length, V gene, J gene, CDR3 DNA, CDR3 protein. The D gene is left open where the match is weak. The size field is filled for only some rows; it gives once, few, many or a size class.

-	-	13	TRBV7-6	TRBJ1-5	TGTGCCAGCAGCTTGACGAGGGATCAGCCCCAGCATTTT	CASSLTRDQPQHF
-	-	14	TRBV28	TRBJ1-2	TGTGCCAGCAGTTTCCCGCCGCAGGGCTATGGCTACACCTTC	CASSFPPQGYGYTF
TRBD1	-	16	TRBV7-9	TRBJ2-3	TGTGCCAGCAGCTCTACCGGGACAGGGGACACAGATACGCAGTATTTT	CASSSTGTGDTDTQYF
TRBD1	-	15	TRBV5-8	TRBJ1-3	TGTGCCAGCAGCTTGATGGGGACAGGTGGAAACACCATATATTTT	CASSLMGTGGNTIYF
TRBD1	-	18	TRBV7-9	TRBJ1-5	TGTGCCAGCAGCTTAGTTGCGACAGGGTTAGGGGCCAATCAGCCCCAGCATTTT	CASSLVATGLGANQPQHF
-	-	14	TRBV7-2	TRBJ2-7	TGTGCCAGCAGCCTCCGGTATGAGTCTGGTGAGCAGTACTTC	CASSLRYESGEQYF
-	medium-sized	14	TRBV6-6	TRBJ1-1	TGTGCCAGCAGTTACCCTTCAGGGGCGGCTGAAGCTTTCTTT	CASSYPSGAAEAFF
TRBD1	-	17	TRBV7-9	TRBJ2-3	TGTGCCAGCAGCTCCGGACAGGGGGCGGGACCCACAGATACGCAGTATTTT	CASSSGQGAGPTDTQYF
TRBD2	-	17	TRBV2	TRBJ2-4	TGTGCCAGCAGTGAAGTCGATAGCGGGGGGGCGAAAAACAGTCAGTACTTC	CASSEVDSGGAKNSQYF
TRBD2	-	14	TRBV6-5	TRBJ2-7	TGTGCCAGCACCCGCATGGGGGGGTCCTACGAGCAGTACTTC	CASTRMGGSYEQYF
-	-	12	TRBV2	TRBJ2-1	TGTGCCAGCATTGGCAGGGTAGGCGAGCAGTTCTTC	CASIGRVGEQFF
TRBD1	-	16	TRBV25-1	TRBJ1-1	TGTGCCAGCAGTGAATATCTAGGGGGCCCGAACACTGAAGCTTTCTTT	CASSEYLGGPNTEAFF
-	-	14	TRBV9	TRBJ1-1	TGTGCCAGCAGCGTAGGTTATTGGAGTACTGAAGCTTTCTTT	CASSVGYWSTEAFF
-	-	14	TRBV19	TRBJ2-7	TGTGCCAGTACCCTCGACAGGGCGGGGAGCGAGCAGTACTTC	CASTLDRAGSEQYF
-	-	15	TRBV28	TRBJ1-3	TGTGCCAGCAGTTTCAGCAGGGGATCTGGAAACACCATATATTTT	CASSFSRGSGNTIYF
-	-	13	TRBV7-2	TRBJ1-2	TGTGCCAGCAGCTTATTCGGGGGGTTTGGCTACACCTTC	CASSLFGGFGYTF
TRBD1	-	15	TRBV6-5	TRBJ2-7	TGTGCCAGCAGGGAAAGGACAGGGACAGCCTACGAGCAGTACTTC	CASRERTGTAYEQYF
TRBD1	-	13	TRBV6-5	TRBJ2-2	TGTGCCACCCGGGACAGAAGAACCGGGGAGCTGTTTTTT	CATRDRRTGELFF
TRBD1	-	16	TRBV6-5	TRBJ1-5	TGTGCCAGCAGTTACCCCCGACAGGGGGCGGGTCAGCCCCAGCATTTT	CASSYPRQGAGQPQHF
TRBD2	-	16	TRBV5-1	TRBJ2-1	TGCGCCAGCAGCTTGGGAGGTGCGGGGGGTTACAATGAGCAGTTCTTC	CASSLGGAGGYNEQFF
-	-	14	TRBV29-1	TRBJ1-1	TGCAGCGTTGAAGATCTTAACTGGGCGGGCGAAGCTTTCTTT	CSVEDLNWAGEAFF
TRBD1	-	15	TRBV2	TRBJ1-6	TGTGCCAGCAGTGAAATTGGGACAGGGGGTTCACCCCCCCACTTT	CASSEIGTGGSPPHF
-	-	16	TRBV28	TRBJ1-4	TGTGCCAGCAGTTGGGGTGCGCGGGCAACTAATGAAAAACTGTTTTTT	CASSWGARATNEKLFF
TRBD2	once	18	TRBV7-8	TRBJ2-3	TGTGCCAGCAGCTTAGGCGCCCGGGCGGGGGGGCTAAAGGGTACGCAGTATTTT	CASSLGARAGGLKGTQYF
-	-	14	TRBV5-4	TRBJ2-2	TGTGCCAGCTGCCGGGGGTTGGCCACCGGGGAGCTGTTTTTT	CASCRGLATGELFF
TRBD1	-	14	TRBV7-8	TRBJ1-5	TGTGCCAGCAGCTTCGACAGGGGGGGTCAGCCCCAGCATTTT	CASSFDRGGQPQHF
-	once	15	TRBV6-5	TRBJ2-3	TGTGCCAGCAGACTGGCAGGGGCGTACCCAGATACGCAGTATTTT	CASRLAGAYPDTQYF
TRBD1	-	11	TRBV7-9	TRBJ2-7	TGTGCCTTGGACAGGGGCCACGAGCAGTACTTC	CALDRGHEQYF
TRBD1	-	16	TRBV7-2	TRBJ1-6	TGTGCCAGCAGCTTAACAGGGACAGGGGTTAATTCACCCCTCCACTTT	CASSLTGTGVNSPLHF
TRBD1	-	17	TRBV4-3	TRBJ1-2	TGCGCCAGCAGCCAAGATGAATGGACAGGGTATCACTATGGCTACACCTTC	CASSQDEWTGYHYGYTF
-	few	15	TRBV19	TRBJ2-1	TGTGCCAGTAGAGACACAGGGTCCCGTTACAATGAGCAGTTCTTC	CASRDTGSRYNEQFF
TRBD1	-	16	TRBV28	TRBJ1-5	TGTGCCAGCAGTCCCACGACAGGGGCGAACAATCAGCCCCAGCATTTT	CASSPTTGANNQPQHF
-	-	17	TRBV7-9	TRBJ2-1	-	CASSSTLGSGGYNEQFF
-	-	18	TRBV7-9	TRBJ2-6	TGTGCCAGCGAGCTTTCCGGGTCTACATACTCTGGGGCCAACGTCCTGACTTTC	CASELSGSTYSGANVLTF
-	-	15	TRBV6-5	TRBJ1-3	TGTGCCAGCAGCAAGAGCGGGGGGACTGGAAACACCATATATTTT	CASSKSGGTGNTIYF
TRBD1	-	15	TRBV11-2	TRBJ1-6	TGTGCCAGCAGCTCAGACAGGGCCTTCGATTCACCCCTCCACTTT	CASSSDRAFDSPLHF
-	-	14	TRBV7-2	TRBJ2-7	TGTGCCAGCAGCTTAGCGGGCAATCCCTACGAGCAGTACTTC	CASSLAGNPYEQYF
TRBD2	-	17	TRBV9	TRBJ2-7	TGTGCCAGCAGCGCCCATTGGACTAGCGGGGGGTCCTACGAGCAGTACTTC	CASSAHWTSGGSYEQYF
TRBD2	-	16	TRBV29-1	TRBJ2-1	TGCAGCGTTGAAGATTTCATGCGGGGGGGAGGGAATGAGCAGTTCTTC	CSVEDFMRGGGNEQFF
-	-	16	TRBV6-6	TRBJ1-2	TGTGCCAGCAGTTACCCTGACAGGACATCCATTGATGGCTACACCTTC	CASSYPDRTSIDGYTF
-	once	16	TRBV21-1	TRBJ1-6	TGTGCCAGCAGCACAACTAACCTCTCCTATAATTCACCCCTCCACTTT	CASSTTNLSYNSPLHF
-	once	15	TRBV6-5	TRBJ1-1	TGTGCCAGCAGTAAACAAGACAGGCAGGGGACTGAAGCTTTCTTT	CASSKQDRQGTEAFF
-	few	14	TRBV27	TRBJ2-1	TGTGCCAGCAGTTATGAGACGGGGAACAATGAGCAGTTCTTC	CASSYETGNNEQFF
-	-	14	TRBV6-6	TRBJ2-2	TGTGCCAGCAGTTACGGCGGGTCGGCCGGGGAGCTGTTTTTT	CASSYGGSAGELFF
-	-	14	TRBV5-6	TRBJ2-7	TGTGCCAGCAGCTTGGCAGGTAGCTCCTACGAGCAGTACTTC	CASSLAGSSYEQYF
TRBD1	-	13	TRBV7-9	TRBJ2-7	TGTGCCAGCAGCGGGACAGGGGGAATCGGGCAGTACTTC	CASSGTGGIGQYF
TRBD1	-	15	TRBV7-2	TRBJ2-3	TGTGCCAGCAGCATACAGGGGACAAGCACAGATACGCAGTATTTT	CASSIQGTSTDTQYF
-	-	13	TRBV30	TRBJ1-2	TGTGCCTGGGGCCATGGGGCTTCTCGAGGCTACACCTTC	CAWGHGASRGYTF
TRBD1	-	15	TRBV28	TRBJ1-2	TGTGCCAGCAGTCCGCCCCAGGACAGGGGAAGTGGCTACACCTTC	CASSPPQDRGSGYTF
-	once	13	TRBV28	TRBJ1-5	TGTGCCAGCAGTACTAGTTCCTATCAGCCCCAGCATTTT	CASSTSSYQPQHF
TRBD1	-	14	TRBV6-5	TRBJ2-4	TGTGCCAGCAAGGGGGCCCTAGCCAAAAACATTCAGTACTTC	CASKGALAKNIQYF
TRBD2	-	16	TRBV7-3	TRBJ2-2	TGTGCCAGCAGCCCTAGTAGCGGGGTACAACACGGGGAGCTGTTTTTT	CASSPSSGVQHGELFF